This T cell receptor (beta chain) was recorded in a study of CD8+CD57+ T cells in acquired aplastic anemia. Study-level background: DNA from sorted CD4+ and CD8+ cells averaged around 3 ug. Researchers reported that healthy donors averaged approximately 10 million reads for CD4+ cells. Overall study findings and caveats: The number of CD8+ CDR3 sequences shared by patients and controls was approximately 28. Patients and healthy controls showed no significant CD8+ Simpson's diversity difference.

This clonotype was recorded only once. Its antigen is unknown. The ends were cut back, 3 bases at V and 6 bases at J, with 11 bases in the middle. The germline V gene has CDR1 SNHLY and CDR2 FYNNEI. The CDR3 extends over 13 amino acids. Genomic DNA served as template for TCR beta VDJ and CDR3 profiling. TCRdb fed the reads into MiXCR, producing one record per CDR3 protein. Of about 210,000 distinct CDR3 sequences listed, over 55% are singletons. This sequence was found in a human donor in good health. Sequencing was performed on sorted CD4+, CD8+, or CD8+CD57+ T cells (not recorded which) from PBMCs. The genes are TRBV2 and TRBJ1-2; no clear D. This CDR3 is CASSEFSGNGYTF. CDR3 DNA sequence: TGTGCCAGCAGTGAGTTCTCGGGTAATGGCTACACCTTC.